This T cell receptor (beta chain) was observed in a study of Tregs in tolerant kidney transplant recipients. Assay used: immunoSEQ multiplex PCR; TCRdb lists only in-frame clones, some missing. This table has 75,000 to 100,000 clones, just over 90% appearing once. The CDR3 totals 19 residues. V shed 5 bases, J shed 0 bases, and the junction held 12 bases outside the gene matches. Germline V gives CDR1 SGHRS, CDR2 YFSETQ. What was sequenced was CD8+ T cells from blood. V gene TRBV5-1 combines with J gene TRBJ2-7; 15 positions agree with TRBD2. The receptor was isolated from a human donor in good health. CDR3 amino acids: CASSSAPGLAGGTSYEQYF. The CDR3 DNA reads TGCGCCAGCAGTTCCGCTCCGGGACTAGCGGGGGGAACCTCCTACGAGCAGTACTTC.